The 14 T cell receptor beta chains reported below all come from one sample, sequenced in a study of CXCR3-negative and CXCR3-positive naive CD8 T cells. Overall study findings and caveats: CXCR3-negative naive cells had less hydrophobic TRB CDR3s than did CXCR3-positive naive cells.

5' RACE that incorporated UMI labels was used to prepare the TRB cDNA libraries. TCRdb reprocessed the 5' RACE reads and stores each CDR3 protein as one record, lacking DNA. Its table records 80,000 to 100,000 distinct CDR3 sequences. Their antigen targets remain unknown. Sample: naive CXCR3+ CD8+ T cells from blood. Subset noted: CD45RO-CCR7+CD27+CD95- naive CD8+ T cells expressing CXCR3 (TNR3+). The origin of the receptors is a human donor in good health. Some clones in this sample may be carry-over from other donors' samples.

CDR3 region: CASSPRTSGGANTGELFF. The chain is built from TRBV7-7 and TRBJ2-2; TCRdb designates TRBD2, a call that cannot be tested without DNA. The CDR3 extends over 18 amino acids. Germline CDR1 and CDR2: SSHAT and FNYEAQ (reference sequence).

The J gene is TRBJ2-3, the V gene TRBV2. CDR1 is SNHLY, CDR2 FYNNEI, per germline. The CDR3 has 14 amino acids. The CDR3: CASSIREVGDTQYF.

The CDR3 is CSVERGSGTEAFF. The chain uses TRBV29-1 and TRBJ1-1; TCRdb designates TRBD1, a call that cannot be tested without DNA. The CDR3 sequence is 13 residues long. Germline CDR1 SQVTM, CDR2 ANQGSEA.

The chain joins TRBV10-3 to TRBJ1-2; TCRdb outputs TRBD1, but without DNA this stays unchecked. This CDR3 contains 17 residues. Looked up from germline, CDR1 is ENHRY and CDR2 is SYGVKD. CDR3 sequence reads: CAISESSTGESGYGYTF.

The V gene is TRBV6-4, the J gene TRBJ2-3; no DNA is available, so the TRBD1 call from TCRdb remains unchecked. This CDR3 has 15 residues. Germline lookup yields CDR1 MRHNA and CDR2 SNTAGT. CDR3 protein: CASSDGLGGPDTQYF.

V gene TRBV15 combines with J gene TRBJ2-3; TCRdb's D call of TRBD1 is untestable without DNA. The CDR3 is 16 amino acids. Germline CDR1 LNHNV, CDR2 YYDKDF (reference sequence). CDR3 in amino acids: CATRGVESRFTDTQYF.

The CDR3: CASSGATGPTYEQYF. This chain uses TRBV5-1 with TRBJ2-7; TCRdb gives TRBD1 as the D gene, but with no DNA this cannot be confirmed. CDR1 and CDR2 from the germline V gene are SGHRS and YFSETQ. This CDR3 comprises 15 residues.

The CDR3 spells CASSQDGGVYGYTF. The gene calls are TRBV4-1 and TRBJ1-2. From germline, CDR1 is MGHRA and CDR2 YSYEKL. The CDR3 spans 14 residues.

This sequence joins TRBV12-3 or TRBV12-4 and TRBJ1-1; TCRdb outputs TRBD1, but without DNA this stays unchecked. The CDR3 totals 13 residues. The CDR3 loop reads CASHPGMNTEAFF.

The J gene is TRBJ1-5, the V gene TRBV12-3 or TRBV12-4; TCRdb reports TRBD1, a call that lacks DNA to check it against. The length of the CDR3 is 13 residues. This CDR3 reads CASSTGYTQPQHF.

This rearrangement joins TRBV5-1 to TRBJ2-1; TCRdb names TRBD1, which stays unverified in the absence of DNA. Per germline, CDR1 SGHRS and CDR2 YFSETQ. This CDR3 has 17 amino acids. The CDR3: CASSLPTGGGGYNEQFF.

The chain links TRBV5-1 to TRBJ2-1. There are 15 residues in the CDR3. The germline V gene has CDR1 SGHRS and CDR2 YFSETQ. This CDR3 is CASSLAAISGNEQFF.

The chain's CDR3 is CASCLGGLGNEQFF. The genes are TRBV6-1 and TRBJ2-1; the TCRdb D gene call, TRBD1, has no DNA to confirm it. This CDR3 is 14 amino acids long. CDR1 MNHNS and CDR2 SASEGT come from the germline V gene.

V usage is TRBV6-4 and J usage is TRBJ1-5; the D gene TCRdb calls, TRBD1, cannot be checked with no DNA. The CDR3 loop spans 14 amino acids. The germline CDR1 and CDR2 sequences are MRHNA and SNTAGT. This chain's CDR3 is CASIRQYSNQPQHF.